Detailed here is one TCR beta chain. The V segment lost 4 bases and the J segment 0 bases; nucleotides outside the gene matches: 9. CDR3 length: 15 amino acids. Germline assignment: CDR1 GTSNPN and CDR2 SVGIG (reference sequence). Time point indicated: newly diagnosed GD, antithyroid drugs for less than 3 months. The TCR library was prepared using RNA isolated from PBMCs. The data belong to a study of regulatory T cells in long-lasting Graves disease. TCR beta libraries were built with iRepertoire HTBI primers and Arm-PCR of CDR3 regions. TCRdb re-derived calls from the multiplex PCR reads in MiXCR, one entry per CDR3 protein. The sample has about 320,000 distinct CDR3 sequences, 18% seen once.

The chain uses TRBV30 and TRBJ2-7; 7 nucleotides line up with TRBD2. The TCR originated in a female donor with Graves disease. This specimen consisted of peripheral blood mononuclear cells (PBMCs), obtained at new diagnosis, from a patient treated with antithyroid drugs. CDR3 sequence: CAWKRSLAASYEQYF. Here the CDR3 DNA reads TGTGCCTGGAAGCGGAGCCTAGCGGCCTCCTACGAGCAGTACTTC.